The sequence of this T cell receptor (beta chain) was determined in a study of blood T cell repertoires in COVID-19. About the study: Sample material is recorded as cDNA or gDNA derived from T cells, B-cell-depleted T cells, or PBMCs.

Original methodology: Reference gene primer amplification gave nucleated cell count estimates. Assay used: immunoSEQ multiplex PCR; TCRdb lists only in-frame clones, some missing. V and J calls and clone size follow that table, whereas D and trimming were derived from the DNA. The sample lists roughly 250,000 clones; roughly nine tenths were seen once. This study enrolled people aged roughly 18 to 89 from 24 US geographic areas. This clone was counted a single time. The receptor comes from a human donor in a cohort exposed to, infected with or recovered from COVID-19 (not recorded which). The donor label of this sample is uncertain. Sequenced sample: PBMCs or T cells enriched from blood (not recorded which).

The CDR3 protein is CATLVEGYTF. CDR3 in DNA: TGTGCCACCCTGGTGGAGGGCTACACCTTC. The chain employs TRBV24-1 and TRBJ1-2; D ambiguous. The V gene's germline CDR1 is KGHDR and CDR2 SFDVKD. The V and J ends lost 9 bases and 8 bases respectively, with 9 bases between them. This CDR3 region has 10 residues.